These T cell receptor beta chains were read from a single sample in a study of T cells in Graves' hyperthyroidism and ophthalmopathy. TCRdb re-derived calls from the multiplex PCR reads in MiXCR, one entry per CDR3 protein. Of a few hundred thousand distinct CDR3 sequences listed, around 15% are singletons. Sequencing was carried out using blood. These receptors were collected from a woman between 18 and 30 years old with Graves' hyperthyroidism. Both conserved end residues are trimmed from each CDR3.

j_gene | v_gene | CDR3aa
TRBJ2-5 | TRBV12-3/TRBV12-4 | ASSLGSGSVGETQY
TRBJ2-2 | TRBV20-1 | SALSGYTGELF
TRBJ2-1 | TRBV7-9 | ASSFGSLYNEQF
TRBJ1-2 | TRBV6-1 | ASRLDGGVYGYT
TRBJ2-5 | TRBV7-2 | ASSLHLGLQETQY
TRBJ2-1 | TRBV12-3/TRBV12-4 | ATRDVNNEQF
TRBJ2-5 | TRBV5-6 | ASRGLRGQKETQY
TRBJ2-3 | TRBV18 | ASSLSGQPPDTQY
TRBJ2-2 | TRBV29-1 | SVGVLDSPGELF
TRBJ2-2 | TRBV5-1 | ASSSGLARNTGELF
TRBJ2-5 | TRBV4-1 | ASSHPGRMVDGGETQY
TRBJ1-1 | TRBV14 | ASSPAGMRTEAF
TRBJ1-6 | TRBV7-8 | ASSFEQGRSPLH
TRBJ1-2 | TRBV30 | AWSALPGQGIGNYGYT
TRBJ2-1 | TRBV5-4 | ASSLEGPRYNNEQF
TRBJ1-2 | TRBV20-1 | SARNPSTGQLANYGYT
TRBJ2-1 | TRBV7-9 | ASSLNRASYNEQF
TRBJ2-6 | TRBV20-1 | SARDGSGANVLT
TRBJ2-1 | TRBV4-1 | ASSQEEGLAGVGEQF
TRBJ2-3 | TRBV11-1 | ASGLLEDTQY
TRBJ2-7 | TRBV2 | ASSAADRAYEQY
TRBJ1-2 | TRBV29-1 | SVHRGIHGYT
TRBJ1-1 | TRBV6-1 | ASSEILVTGGTEAF
TRBJ2-2 | TRBV2 | ASGPSGEPGTGELF
TRBJ1-2 | TRBV24-1 | ATSDLRRDRAHGYT
TRBJ2-2 | TRBV12-3/TRBV12-4 | ASSFLSGELF
TRBJ1-4 | TRBV13 | ASSLRGEIEKLF
TRBJ2-2 | TRBV4-1 | ASSQDWVGSPGELF
TRBJ2-7 | TRBV7-9 | ASSLPRQGSYEQY
TRBJ1-1 | TRBV6-5 | ASSYLSGVNTEAF
TRBJ2-7 | TRBV7-9 | ASSDGVSHEQY
TRBJ2-7 | TRBV6-1 | ASTRTSRSYEQY
TRBJ2-2 | TRBV6-1 | ASSEQESISNTGELF
TRBJ2-7 | TRBV11-3 | ASSTTYEQY
TRBJ2-7 | TRBV20-1 | SASTGVRYEQY
TRBJ1-1 | TRBV20-1 | SARDLPGDPEAF
TRBJ2-1 | TRBV2 | ASIPGAANEQF
TRBJ2-1 | TRBV24-1 | ATSEASGRGDEQF
TRBJ2-3 | TRBV29-1 | SVRGLAGGPTDTRY
TRBJ2-1 | TRBV11-2 | ASLGRGLAGGFSANEQF
TRBJ2-3 | TRBV6-6 | ASSYRDSTDTQY